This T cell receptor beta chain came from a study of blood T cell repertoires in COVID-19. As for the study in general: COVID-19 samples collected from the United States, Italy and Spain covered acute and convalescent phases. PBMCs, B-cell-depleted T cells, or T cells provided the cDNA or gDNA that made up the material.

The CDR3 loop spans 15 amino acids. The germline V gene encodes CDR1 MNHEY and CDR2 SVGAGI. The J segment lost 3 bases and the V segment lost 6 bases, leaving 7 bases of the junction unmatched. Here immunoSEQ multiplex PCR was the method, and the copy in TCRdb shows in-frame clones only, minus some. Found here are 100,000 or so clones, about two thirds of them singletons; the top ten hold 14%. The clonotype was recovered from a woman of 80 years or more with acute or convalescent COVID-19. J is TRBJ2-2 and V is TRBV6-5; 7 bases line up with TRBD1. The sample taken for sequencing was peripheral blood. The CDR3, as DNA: TGTGCCAGCAGAACAGGGGAGATCGACACCGGGGAGCTGTTTTTT. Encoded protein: CASRTGEIDTGELFF.